These T cell receptor beta chains were read from a single sample in a study of cytomegalovirus exposure and HLA in healthy donors. This table comes from immunoSEQ multiplex PCR, and its TCRdb copy is limited to in-frame clones, with some not included. This table lists under 150,000 clones. The sequencing input was PBMCs. The receptors were gathered from a woman in her sixties or seventies in good health and CMV-seronegative. CDR3s include the opening cysteine and the closing phenylalanine or tryptophan. A D gene is named only where the DNA matches it firmly.

d_gene	v_gene	j_gene	CDR3nt	CDR3aa
TRBD2	TRBV5-1	TRBJ2-3	TGCGCCAGCAGCTTGCGGGGGGGAGATACGCAGTATTTT	CASSLRGGDTQYF
.	TRBV5-1	TRBJ1-6	TGCGCCAGCAGCTTGGGGGCTGGAGGGGAGGATTCACCCCTCCACTTT	CASSLGAGGEDSPLHF
TRBD1	TRBV15	TRBJ2-1	TGTGCCACCAGCAAACGGACAGGGGGGAATGAGCAGTTCTTC	CATSKRTGGNEQFF
TRBD1	TRBV5-1	TRBJ2-6	TGCGCCAGCAGCCCTACCGGGACAGGACCCTCTGGGGCCAACGTCCTGACTTTC	CASSPTGTGPSGANVLTF
.	TRBV19	TRBJ2-7	TGTGCCAGTAAATTCGCACAGGGTGACTACGAGCAGTACTTC	CASKFAQGDYEQYF
TRBD2	TRBV5-6	TRBJ2-1	TGTGCCAGCAGTCCGGGGGGGTACAATGAGCAGTTCTTC	CASSPGGYNEQFF
TRBD1	TRBV7-9	TRBJ2-7	TGTGCCAGCAGCTTCACTCCGGGACAGAAATTTGCGTTGTACGAGCAGTACTTC	CASSFTPGQKFALYEQYF
.	TRBV7-9	TRBJ1-3	TGTGCCAGCAGCTTAGCCCCCGATTTCATGGCAAACACCATATATTTT	CASSLAPDFMANTIYF
TRBD1	TRBV6-1	TRBJ1-2	TGTGCCAGCAGTGAAACAGGGGTTGGGAACTATGGCTACACCTTC	CASSETGVGNYGYTF
TRBD1	TRBV5-6	TRBJ1-1	TGTGCCAGCAGCTTGGCAGGGACAGGGTTTTACACTGAAGCTTTCTTT	CASSLAGTGFYTEAFF
.	TRBV28	TRBJ1-3	TGTGCCAGCAGTTTAGGAGCAGCTTCAAGCTCTGGAAACACCATATATTTT	CASSLGAASSSGNTIYF
.	TRBV5-1	TRBJ2-5	TGCGCCAGCAGCTTGTTGCAGGGTGCGGAGACCCAGTACTTC	CASSLLQGAETQYF
.	TRBV28	TRBJ1-2	TGTGCCACAAGACCGACAGTGCACTATGGCTACACCTTC	CATRPTVHYGYTF
TRBD1	TRBV5-1	TRBJ2-3	TGCGCCAGCAGCTGGGGAGACAGGGCTCCAGATACGCAGTATTTT	CASSWGDRAPDTQYF
TRBD2	TRBV4-1	TRBJ2-7	TGCGCCAGCAGCCAAGATAGGGCTAGCGGGGGAACTCGCGAGCAGTACTTC	CASSQDRASGGTREQYF
TRBD1	TRBV28	TRBJ1-6	TGTGCCAGCAACTCCGGGACAGGGGGTTCACCCCTCCACTTT	CASNSGTGGSPLHF
TRBD1	TRBV19	TRBJ1-6	TGTGCCAGTAGTATAAGGGATCCACAGGGGGCTTCTAATTCACCCCTCCACTTT	CASSIRDPQGASNSPLHF
TRBD2	TRBV5-1	TRBJ2-5	TGCGCCAGCAGCTTGGGGACTAGCGGGGCCCCCCCACAAGAGACCCAGTACTTC	CASSLGTSGAPPQETQYF
.	TRBV4-2	TRBJ2-7	TGTGCCAGCAGCCAAGATAACGGAGGGAGCTCCTACGAGCAGTACTTC	CASSQDNGGSSYEQYF
.	TRBV11-2	TRBJ2-5	TGTGCCAGCAGCTTAGATTTAAAGGGGGAAGAGACCCAGTACTTC	CASSLDLKGEETQYF
TRBD2	TRBV9	TRBJ2-5	TGTGCCAGCAGCGTAGGTCACGGGGGGGCCCAAGAGACCCAGTACTTC	CASSVGHGGAQETQYF
.	TRBV5-1	TRBJ1-5	TGCGCCAGCAGCTTGGGGGGGGACAATCAGCCCCAGCATTTT	CASSLGGDNQPQHF
.	TRBV28	TRBJ1-6	TGTGCCAGCAGTTTAGGACAGTCTAATAATTCACCCCTCCACTTT	CASSLGQSNNSPLHF
TRBD1	TRBV6-5	TRBJ2-1	TGTGCCAGCAGCCTAACAGGGGGCGCCCACAATGAGCAGTTCTTC	CASSLTGGAHNEQFF
.	TRBV19	TRBJ1-2	TGTGCCAGTAGTGGGGAGCCGGCAGGGGACTATGGCTACACCTTC	CASSGEPAGDYGYTF
TRBD1	TRBV11-1	TRBJ2-1	TGTGCCAGCAGCGGGACAGTATTGGACAATGAGCAGTTCTTC	CASSGTVLDNEQFF
.	TRBV9	TRBJ1-4	TGTGCCAGCAGCGTATCTGCTGGGCAGGGCGATGAAAAACTGTTTTTT	CASSVSAGQGDEKLFF
.	TRBV5-1	TRBJ1-4	TGCGCCAGCAGCGTCTCAACAGGCGTTAATGAAAAACTGTTTTTT	CASSVSTGVNEKLFF
TRBD2	TRBV30	TRBJ2-3	TGTGCGTCCCTAGCGGGAGGGCCTTATTCTTCGACAGATACGCAGTATTTT	CASLAGGPYSSTDTQYF
.	TRBV10-3	TRBJ2-1	TGTGCCATCATGACTAGTCCCTACAATGAGCAGTTCTTC	CAIMTSPYNEQFF
.	TRBV10-3	TRBJ1-2	TGTGCCATCAGTGAGGCAGGGGGCTACACCTTC	CAISEAGGYTF
.	TRBV21-1	TRBJ2-5	TGTGCCAGCAGCAGAAAGGGACAAACTCCGGAGACCCAGTACTTC	CASSRKGQTPETQYF
.	TRBV28	TRBJ2-7	TGTGCCAGCAGCTCCCTTCCACCTACCTACGAGCAGTACTTC	CASSSLPPTYEQYF
TRBD1	TRBV12-5	TRBJ1-5	TGTGCTAGTGGCCTGACAGGGGAGTGGAAGCCCCAGCATTTT	CASGLTGEWKPQHF
.	TRBV2	TRBJ2-1	TGTGCCAGCAGCGCAGGGTCCAGTGAGCAGTTCTTC	CASSAGSSEQFF
.	TRBV7-2	TRBJ1-1	TGTGCCAGCAGCTTATTCGCAGGGGTAGCTTTCTTT	CASSLFAGVAFF
.	TRBV7-8	TRBJ2-5	TGTGCCAGCAGCGAATGGGACATCCAAGAGACCCAGTACTTC	CASSEWDIQETQYF
TRBD1	TRBV18	TRBJ1-1	TGTGCCAGCTCACCTCTGGGACAGGTGAACACTGAAGCTTTCTTT	CASSPLGQVNTEAFF
TRBD2	TRBV7-2	TRBJ2-3	TGTGCCAGCAGCTCGTCACTAGCGCCTGATGGGGGGCAGTATTTT	CASSSSLAPDGGQYF
.	TRBV19	TRBJ1-2	TGTGCCAGTAGTATAAATGGTGAGGGTCCCTATGGCTACACCTTC	CASSINGEGPYGYTF
TRBD2	TRBV11-2	TRBJ2-1	TGTGCCAGCAGCTTGGGACTAGCGGGATCGGAAGGCGGCAATGAGCAGTTCTTC	CASSLGLAGSEGGNEQFF
.	TRBV7-9	TRBJ2-7	TGTGCCAGCAGCTTAGCCGGGGTTTACGAGCAGTACTTC	CASSLAGVYEQYF
.	TRBV9	TRBJ2-1	TGTGCCAGCAGCGTAGAGCCGAGCTCCTACAATGAGCAGTTCTTC	CASSVEPSSYNEQFF
TRBD1	TRBV5-1	TRBJ2-7	TGCGCCAGCAGCGAGGGGACAGCCTACGAGCAGTACTTC	CASSEGTAYEQYF
.	TRBV29-1	TRBJ1-3	TGCAGCGTTGTTTCTGCTAGAGCTGGAAACACCATATATTTT	CSVVSARAGNTIYF
TRBD2	TRBV7-9	TRBJ2-3	TGTGCCAGCAGCTCCCGGCTCCTAGCGGGCACAGATACGCAGTATTTT	CASSSRLLAGTDTQYF
TRBD1	TRBV27	TRBJ1-5	TGTGCCAGCAGTTTATCGGCAGGGGGCGGACGGAGCAATCAGCCCCAGCATTTT	CASSLSAGGGRSNQPQHF
.	TRBV6-1	TRBJ1-3	TGTGCCAGCAGTGAGATGGCCGGGTGGGGAAACACCATATATTTT	CASSEMAGWGNTIYF
.	TRBV5-1	TRBJ2-5	TGCGCCAGCAGAACTGGACCGGGAGCACAACAAGAGACCCAGTACTTC	CASRTGPGAQQETQYF
TRBD1	TRBV12-5	TRBJ1-1	TGTGCTAGTGGTTTGGTACGAAGGGACAGGGGGCCTGAAGCTTTCTTT	CASGLVRRDRGPEAFF
TRBD1	TRBV6-1	TRBJ1-2	TGTGCCAGCAACAGGGGTTATGTTGAGGGCTACACCTTC	CASNRGYVEGYTF
.	TRBV29-1	TRBJ2-7	TGCAGCGCCAAGAGGGCGTCCTCCCACGAGCAGTACTTC	CSAKRASSHEQYF
.	TRBV5-5	TRBJ1-5	TGTGCCAGCAGCCCGGGAGGGATTCAGCCCCAGCATTTT	CASSPGGIQPQHF
.	TRBV5-6	TRBJ1-3	TGTGCCAGCAGCGGTCTGGACAGCTCTGGAAACACCATATATTTT	CASSGLDSSGNTIYF
TRBD1	TRBV19	TRBJ1-5	TGTGCCAGTAGTAAGGGGACAGTCCGTAATAGCAATCAGCCCCAGCATTTT	CASSKGTVRNSNQPQHF
TRBD1	TRBV9	TRBJ1-6	TGTGCCAGCAGCGTAGGGGGACAGTATAATTCACCCCTCCACTTT	CASSVGGQYNSPLHF
.	TRBV28	TRBJ1-4	TGTGCCAGCAGTCCCGTTATGGGCCTTAATGAAAAACTGTTTTTT	CASSPVMGLNEKLFF